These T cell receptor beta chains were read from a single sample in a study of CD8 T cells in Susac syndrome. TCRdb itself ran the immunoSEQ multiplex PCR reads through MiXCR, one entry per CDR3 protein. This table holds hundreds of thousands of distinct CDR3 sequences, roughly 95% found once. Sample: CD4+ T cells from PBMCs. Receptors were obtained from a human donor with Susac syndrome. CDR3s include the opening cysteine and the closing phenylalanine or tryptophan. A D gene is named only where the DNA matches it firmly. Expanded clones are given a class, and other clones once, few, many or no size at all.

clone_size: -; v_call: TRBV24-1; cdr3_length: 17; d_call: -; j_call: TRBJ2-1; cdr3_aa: CATSDSQVSSSYNEQFF; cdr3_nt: TGTGCCACCAGTGATTCGCAGGTTTCGAGCTCCTACAATGAGCAGTTCTTC
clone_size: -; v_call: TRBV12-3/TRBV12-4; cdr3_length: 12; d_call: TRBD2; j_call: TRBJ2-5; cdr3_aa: CAIPRRGETQYF; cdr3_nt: TGTGCCATCCCGAGGCGGGGGGAGACCCAGTACTTC
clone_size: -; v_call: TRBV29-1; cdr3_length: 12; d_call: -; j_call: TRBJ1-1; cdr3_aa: CSVGGQNTEAFF; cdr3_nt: TGCAGCGTTGGGGGGCAGAACACTGAAGCTTTCTTT
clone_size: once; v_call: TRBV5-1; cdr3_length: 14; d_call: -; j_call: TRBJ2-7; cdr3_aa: CASSLDGSTYEQYF; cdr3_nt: TGCGCCAGCAGCTTGGACGGGAGCACCTACGAGCAGTACTTC
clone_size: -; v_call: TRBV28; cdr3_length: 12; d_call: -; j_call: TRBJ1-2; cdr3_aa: CASSGGTYGYTF; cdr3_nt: TGTGCCAGCAGCGGGGGAACTTATGGCTACACCTTC
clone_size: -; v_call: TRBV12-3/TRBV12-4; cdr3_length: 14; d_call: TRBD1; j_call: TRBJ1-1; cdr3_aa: CASSPGQGNTEAFF; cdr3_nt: TGTGCCAGCAGTCCCGGACAGGGGAACACTGAAGCTTTCTTT
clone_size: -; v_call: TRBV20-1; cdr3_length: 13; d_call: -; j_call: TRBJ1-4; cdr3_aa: CSARDLVNEKLFF; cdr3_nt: TGCAGTGCTAGAGATCTGGTTAATGAAAAACTGTTTTTT
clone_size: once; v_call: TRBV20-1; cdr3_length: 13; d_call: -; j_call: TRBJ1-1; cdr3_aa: CSAHHGQNTEAFF; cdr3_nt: TGCAGTGCCCACCATGGGCAAAACACTGAAGCTTTCTTT
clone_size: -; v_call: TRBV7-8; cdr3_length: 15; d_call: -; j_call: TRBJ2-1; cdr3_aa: CASSLLPLGGNEQFF; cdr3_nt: TGTGCCAGCAGCTTATTACCCCTCGGTGGCAATGAGCAGTTCTTC
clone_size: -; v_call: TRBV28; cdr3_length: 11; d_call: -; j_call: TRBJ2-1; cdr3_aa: CASSKSTTEFF; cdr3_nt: TGTGCCAGCTCCAAATCGACTACTGAGTTCTTC
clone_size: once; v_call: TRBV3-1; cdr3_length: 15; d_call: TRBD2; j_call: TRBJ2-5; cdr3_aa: CASSLSGTLRKTQYF; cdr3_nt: TGTGCCAGCAGCCTCAGCGGGACTCTAAGGAAGACCCAGTACTTC
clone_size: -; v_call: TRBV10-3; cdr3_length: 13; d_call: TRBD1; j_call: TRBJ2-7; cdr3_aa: CAIRRGQVYEQYF; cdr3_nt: TGTGCCATCAGACGTGGACAGGTCTACGAGCAGTACTTC
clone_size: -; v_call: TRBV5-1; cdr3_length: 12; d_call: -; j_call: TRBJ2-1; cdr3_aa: CASSLELREQFF; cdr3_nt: TGCGCCAGCAGCTTGGAACTACGGGAGCAGTTCTTC
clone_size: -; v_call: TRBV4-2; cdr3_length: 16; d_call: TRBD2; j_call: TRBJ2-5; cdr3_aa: CASSQDRGGREETQYF; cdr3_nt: TGTGCCAGCAGCCAAGACAGGGGCGGGAGGGAAGAGACCCAGTACTTC
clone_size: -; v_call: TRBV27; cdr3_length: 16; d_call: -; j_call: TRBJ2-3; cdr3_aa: CASSSQPVLFGDTQYF; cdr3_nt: TGTGCCAGCAGTTCCCAACCTGTCCTGTTTGGAGATACGCAGTATTTT
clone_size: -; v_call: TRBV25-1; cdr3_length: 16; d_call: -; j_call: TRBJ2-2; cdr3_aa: CASRSPGHQNTGELFF; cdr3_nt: TGTGCCAGCAGGAGTCCGGGACACCAGAACACCGGGGAGCTGTTTTTT
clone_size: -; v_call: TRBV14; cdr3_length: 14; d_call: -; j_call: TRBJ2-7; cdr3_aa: CASSHHGSLAEQYF; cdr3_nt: TGTGCCAGCAGCCATCACGGGTCTCTGGCCGAGCAGTACTTC
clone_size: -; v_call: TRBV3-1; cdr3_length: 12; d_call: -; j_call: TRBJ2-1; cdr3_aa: CASSQVEGEQFF; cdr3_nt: TGTGCCAGCAGCCAAGTGGAGGGTGAGCAGTTCTTC
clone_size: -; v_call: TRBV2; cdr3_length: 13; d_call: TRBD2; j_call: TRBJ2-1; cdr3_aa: CASTSGNYNEQFF; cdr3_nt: TGTGCCAGCACTAGCGGAAACTACAATGAGCAGTTCTTC
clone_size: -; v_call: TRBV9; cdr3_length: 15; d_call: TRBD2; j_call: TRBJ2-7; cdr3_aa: CASSPRTSGNYEQYF; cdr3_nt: TGTGCCAGCAGCCCCCGGACTAGCGGGAACTACGAGCAGTACTTC
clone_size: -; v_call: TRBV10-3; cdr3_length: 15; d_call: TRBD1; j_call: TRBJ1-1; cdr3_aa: CAISDRGHQNTEAFF; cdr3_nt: TGTGCCATCAGTGACAGGGGGCATCAGAACACTGAAGCTTTCTTT
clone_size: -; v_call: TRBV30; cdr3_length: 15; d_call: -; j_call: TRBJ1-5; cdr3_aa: CAWSPGTGMVRPQHF; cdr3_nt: TGTGCCTGGAGTCCGGGAACAGGGATGGTTCGGCCCCAGCATTTT
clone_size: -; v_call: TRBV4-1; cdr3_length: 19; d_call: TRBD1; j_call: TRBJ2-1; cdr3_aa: CASSQDVPGQTSSYNEQFF; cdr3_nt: TGCGCCAGCAGCCAAGATGTGCCGGGACAGACAAGCTCCTACAATGAGCAGTTCTTC